This T cell receptor (beta chain) was identified in a study of PD-1 blockade in classical Hodgkin lymphoma. In the study overall: Intravenous nivolumab at 3 mg/kg was given to patients every 2 weeks.

TCRdb's table, derived via immunoSEQ multiplex PCR, lists solely in-frame clones and lacks some. The sample contains over 20,000 clones, around 69% of which appear only once. Each patient relapsed following autologous stem cell transplantation, and prior brentuximab vedotin exposure differed. V gave up 5 bases and J gave up 4 bases; unmatched junction bases: 6. The CDR3 covers 15 residues. CDR1 and CDR2 from the germline V gene are SGHTA and FQGNSA. The sample was peripheral blood mononuclear cells (PBMCs), taken before the second cycle of nivolumab. The J gene is TRBJ2-1, the V gene TRBV7-2, with 9 bases fitting TRBD2. The clonotype was recovered from a human donor with classical Hodgkin lymphoma. Written as DNA, the CDR3 is TGTGCCAGCAGCGACGGGACTAGCTTTTACAATGAGCAGTTCTTC. It is translated as CASSDGTSFYNEQFF.